What follows is one T cell receptor beta chain and its context. Its antigen is undetermined. This specimen belongs to a study of shared clonotypes between healthy human individuals. A deep-level run was used for the assay. Investigators spread the genomic DNA of each subset evenly over several immunoSEQ plates. TCRdb keeps only in-frame clones here, not all; method: immunoSEQ multiplex PCR. This repertoire shows approximately 720,000 clones, roughly nine tenths found once; its top ten account for roughly 24%. Study-wide results and caveats: Clonotype sharing among donors was thought likely to change with sequencing depth. Generation probabilities were higher for clonotypes shared across all four sorted-subset donors than for unshared ones.

CD45RO-negative, CCR7-selected cells formed the naive CD8 fraction, which excluded terminally differentiated effector memory CD45RA+ cells. Trimming at V came to 7 bases and at J to 3 bases, leaving 6 bases not matched to a gene. Germline CDR1 and CDR2: SNHLY and FYNNEI. The CDR3 is 13 residues long. The chain employs TRBV2 and TRBJ2-7; 7 bases align to TRBD2. This TCR came from a man aged 30-40 years in good health. The sample consisted of naive CD8+ T cells sorted from blood. As DNA, the CDR3 is TGTGCCAGCAATGAGCGGGATGACTACGAGCAGTACTTC. It is translated as CASNERDDYEQYF.